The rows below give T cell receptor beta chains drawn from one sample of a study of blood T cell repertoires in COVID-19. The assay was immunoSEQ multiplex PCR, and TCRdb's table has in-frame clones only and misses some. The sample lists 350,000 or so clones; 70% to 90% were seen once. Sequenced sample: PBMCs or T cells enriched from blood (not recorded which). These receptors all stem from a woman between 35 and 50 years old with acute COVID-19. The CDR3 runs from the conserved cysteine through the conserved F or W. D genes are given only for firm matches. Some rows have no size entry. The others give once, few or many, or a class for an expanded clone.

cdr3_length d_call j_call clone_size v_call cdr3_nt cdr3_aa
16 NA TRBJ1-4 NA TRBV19 TGTGCCAGTAGCCTCAAAATAGGGGCTGGTAATGAAAAACTGTTTTTT CASSLKIGAGNEKLFF
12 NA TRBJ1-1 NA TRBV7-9 TGTGCCAGCAGTACACCTCCCACTGAAGCTTTCTTT CASSTPPTEAFF
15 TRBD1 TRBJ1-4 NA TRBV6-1 TGTGCCAGCAGTGAAATTTGGCAGGGGGGAGGAAAACTGTTTTTT CASSEIWQGGGKLFF
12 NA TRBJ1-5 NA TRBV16 TGTGCCAGCAGCATCCCTTTCCAGCCCCAGCATTTT CASSIPFQPQHF
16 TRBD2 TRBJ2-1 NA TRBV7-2 TGTGCCAGCAGACTCTCGCTAGCGGGAACCTACAATGAGCAGTTCTTC CASRLSLAGTYNEQFF
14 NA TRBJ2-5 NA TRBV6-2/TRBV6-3 TGTGCCAGCAGTGCCCTAGGGGGCCAAGAGACCCAGTACTTC CASSALGGQETQYF
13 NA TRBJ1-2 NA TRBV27 TGTGCCAGCAGTTTCGGGAAAGACTATGGCTACACCTTC CASSFGKDYGYTF
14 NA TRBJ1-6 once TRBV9 TGTGCCAGCAGCGGGGGTAATCAGGGTTCACCCCTCCACTTT CASSGGNQGSPLHF
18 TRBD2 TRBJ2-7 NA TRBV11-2 TGTGCCAGCAGCTTAGATGCGTCTAGCGGGGGGAGGGGCTACGAGCAGTACTTC CASSLDASSGGRGYEQYF
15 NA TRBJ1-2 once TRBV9 TGTGCCAGCAGCGTAGAGCCTAGGATGGACTATGGCTACACCTTC CASSVEPRMDYGYTF
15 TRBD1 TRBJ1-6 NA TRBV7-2 TGTGCCAGCAGCCCCCAACCGGGACAGAGCTCACCCCTCCACTTT CASSPQPGQSSPLHF
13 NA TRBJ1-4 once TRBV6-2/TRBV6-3 TGTGCCAGCAGTTACGTTCACGGTGAAAAACTGTTTTTT CASSYVHGEKLFF
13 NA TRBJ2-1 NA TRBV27 TGTGCCAGCAGTTACGGGAAATACAATGAGCAGTTCTTC CASSYGKYNEQFF
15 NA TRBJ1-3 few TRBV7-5 TGTGCCAGAATCCTAAGACAGGGCCCTGGAAACACCATATATTTT CARILRQGPGNTIYF
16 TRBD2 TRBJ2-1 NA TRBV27 TGTGCCAGCAGCCCTGCCGGGACTAGCTCCTACAATGAGCAGTTCTTC CASSPAGTSSYNEQFF
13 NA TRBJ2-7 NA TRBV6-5 TGTGCCAGCATTAAACAGGGTACCTACGAGCAGTACTTC CASIKQGTYEQYF
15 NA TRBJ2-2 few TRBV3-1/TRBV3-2 TGTGCCAGCAGCCAAGAAGTAAAAGGGGCGCGTAAGCTGTTTTTT CASSQEVKGARKLFF
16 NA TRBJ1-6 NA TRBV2 TGTGCCAGCAGGCCCCACAGAGTCTCCTATAATTCACCCCTCCACTTT CASRPHRVSYNSPLHF
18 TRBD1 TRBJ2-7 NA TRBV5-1 TGCGCCAGCAGCTTGGTTTTGCCCGGGGACAGGGGCTCCTACGAGCAGTACTTC CASSLVLPGDRGSYEQYF
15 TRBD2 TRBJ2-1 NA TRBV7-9 TGTGCCAGCAGCTCTAGCGGGAGGACGGGAAATGAGCAGTTCTTC CASSSSGRTGNEQFF
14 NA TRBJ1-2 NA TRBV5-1 TGCGCCAGCAGCAGCGGGGTATCAACGGGTGGCTACACCTTC CASSSGVSTGGYTF
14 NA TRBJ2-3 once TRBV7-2 TGTGCCAGCAGCTTAAGTAGCATCACAGATACGCAGTATTTT CASSLSSITDTQYF
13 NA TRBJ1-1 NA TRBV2 TGTGCCAGCAGAAGACAGACAGGTTTGGAAGCTTTCTTT CASRRQTGLEAFF
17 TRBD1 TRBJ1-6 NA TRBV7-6 TGTGCCAGCAGCTCGTATAGGGGACAGGGACCTGACTCACCCCTCCACTTT CASSSYRGQGPDSPLHF
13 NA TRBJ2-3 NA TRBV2 TGTGCCAGCAGTGAACTGAGCACAGATACGCAGTATTTT CASSELSTDTQYF
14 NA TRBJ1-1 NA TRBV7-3 TGTGCCAGCAGCTTACAGGGGAGCAGGACTGAAGCTTTCTTT CASSLQGSRTEAFF
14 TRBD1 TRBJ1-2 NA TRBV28 TGTGCCAGCAGTCGGGGGGGACAGGGACAGGGCTACACCTTC CASSRGGQGQGYTF
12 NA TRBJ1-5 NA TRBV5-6 TGTGCCAGCAGCTTTAGCAGCCAGCCCCAGCATTTT CASSFSSQPQHF
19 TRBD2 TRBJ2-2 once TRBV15 TGTGCCACCAGCAAGAACCACGTAGGACTAGCGGGGGGCGGCGGGGAGCTGTTTTTT CATSKNHVGLAGGGGELFF
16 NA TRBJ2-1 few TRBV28 TGTGCCAGCAATTTCAGATTAACGCCCAGAGGAAATGAGCAGTTCTTC CASNFRLTPRGNEQFF
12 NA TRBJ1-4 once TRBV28 TGTGCCAGCAGTTTTCAGGGTCGAAAACTGTTTTTT CASSFQGRKLFF
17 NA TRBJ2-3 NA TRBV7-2 TGTGCCAGCAGCCCCACCCCGACTAGGTTGGTCGCAGATACGCAGTATTTT CASSPTPTRLVADTQYF
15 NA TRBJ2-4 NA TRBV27 TGTGCCAGCAGCCCAACGGGACAATCTATAGACATTCAGTACTTC CASSPTGQSIDIQYF
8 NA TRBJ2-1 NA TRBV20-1 TGCAGCCTCAATGAGCAGTTCTTC CSLNEQFF
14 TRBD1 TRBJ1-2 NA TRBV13 TGTGCCAGCAGCTCGGGACAGGCCAACTATGGCTACACCTTC CASSSGQANYGYTF
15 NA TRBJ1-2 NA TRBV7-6 TGTGCCAGCAGCTTAGTTGGTTGGCAGAACTATGGCTACACCTTC CASSLVGWQNYGYTF
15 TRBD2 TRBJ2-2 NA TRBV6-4 TGTGCCAGCAGTAGACTAGCGGCCAACACCGGGGAGCTGTTTTTT CASSRLAANTGELFF
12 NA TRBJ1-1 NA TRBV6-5 TGTGCCAGCAGTCCCCAGGGCTTGGAGGCTTTCTTT CASSPQGLEAFF
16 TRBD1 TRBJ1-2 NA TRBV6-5 TGTGCCAGCAGTTACTCGACAGGACAGGGGAACTATGGCTACACCTTC CASSYSTGQGNYGYTF
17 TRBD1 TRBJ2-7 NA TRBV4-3 TGCGCCAGCAGCCAAGATCACGGGGACAGGAGCTCCTACGAGCAGTACTTC CASSQDHGDRSSYEQYF
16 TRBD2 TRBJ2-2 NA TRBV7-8 TGTGCCAGCAGCTTAGCGGCAGCTAGCGGGGGCGGGGAGCTGTTTTTT CASSLAAASGGGELFF
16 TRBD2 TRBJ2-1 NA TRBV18 TGTGCCAGCTCACAGATGACTAGCGGGAGAAACAATGAGCAGTTCTTC CASSQMTSGRNNEQFF
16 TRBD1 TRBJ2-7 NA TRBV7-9 TGTGCCAGCAGCTTAGCCCCGGGACAGGGGGCTAAAGAGCAGTACTTC CASSLAPGQGAKEQYF
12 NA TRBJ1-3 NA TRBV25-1 TGTGCAGCAGGGGAGAATGGAAACACCATATATTTT CAAGENGNTIYF
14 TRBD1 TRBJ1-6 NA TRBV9 TGTGCCAGCAGCGTTGAGGGGGCAAATTCACCCCTCCACTTT CASSVEGANSPLHF
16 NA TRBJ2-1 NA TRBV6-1 TGTGCCAGCAGTGGACAACGGGCGGGCTCCTACAATGAGCAGTTCTTC CASSGQRAGSYNEQFF
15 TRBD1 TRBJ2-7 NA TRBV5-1 TGCGCCAGCAGCTCCGGACAGGGTTTAGGCTACGAGCAGTACTTC CASSSGQGLGYEQYF
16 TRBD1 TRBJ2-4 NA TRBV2 TGTGCCAGCAGCCGAGACAGGGGCTCGTCCAAAAACATTCAGTACTTC CASSRDRGSSKNIQYF
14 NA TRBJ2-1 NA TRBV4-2 TGTGCCAGCAGCCAGGAACTTAGCGGCAATGAGCAGTTCTTC CASSQELSGNEQFF
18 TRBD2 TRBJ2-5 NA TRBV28 TGTGCCAGCAGTCCAGGGAGTCTAGCGGGAGTCGGGGGGGAGACCCAGTACTTC CASSPGSLAGVGGETQYF
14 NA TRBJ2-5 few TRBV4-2 TGTGCCAGCAGCCAAGGACAGAACCAAGAGACCCAGTACTTC CASSQGQNQETQYF